Presented here are 25 T cell receptor beta chains from one specimen sequenced in a study of blood T cell repertoires in COVID-19. The assay was immunoSEQ multiplex PCR, and TCRdb's table has in-frame clones only and misses some. The sample gives just over 200,000 clones, roughly 80% of which show up once; about 5.5% is in the top ten. The sequencing input was peripheral blood. The receptors here all came from a woman aged 70-85 years with acute or convalescent COVID-19.

The chain uses TRBV19 and TRBJ2-4, with D maybe TRBD1 (6 bases). The CDR3 consists of 15 residues. Germline V gene data show CDR1 as LNHDA and CDR2 as SQIVND (reference sequence). Trimming removed 2 bases at V and 0 bases at J, with 8 bases between. The CDR3 protein is CASSIRGIAKNIQYF. Here the CDR3 DNA reads TGTGCCAGTAGTATAAGGGGGATAGCCAAAAACATTCAGTACTTC.

V and J are TRBV10-3 and TRBJ2-7, with a weak D call TRBD1 (6 bases). The length of the CDR3 is 14 residues. Germline CDR1 ENHRY, CDR2 SYGVKD. V dropped 8 bases and J dropped 2 bases, with 16 bases sitting between them. CDR3: CAIQAGTNAYEQYF. The DNA of the CDR3 is TGTGCCATCCAAGCCGGGACAAACGCCTACGAGCAGTACTTC.

The V call is TRBV5-6, the J call TRBJ2-7; TRBD2 aligns across 7 bases. Trimming removed 2 bases from V and 2 bases from J; junction bases left unmatched: 7. CDR3 length: 15 residues. Per the germline V gene, CDR1 is SGHDT and CDR2 is YYEEEE. The CDR3 DNA reads as TGTGCCAGCAGCTTACTACGGCTAGCGGCCTACGAGCAGTACTTC. Protein: CASSLLRLAAYEQYF. The full variable domain, completed using reference TRBV5-6 and TRBJ2-7, is DAGVTQSPTHLIKTRGQQVTLRCSPKSGHDTVSWYQQALGQGPQFIFQYYEEEERQRGNFPDRFSGHQFPNYSSELNVNALLLGDSALYLCASSLLRLAAYEQYFGPGTRLTVT.

The rearrangement links TRBV10-3 to TRBJ2-5, with 9 bases identical to TRBD1. This CDR3 comprises 14 residues. J was trimmed by 5 bases and V by 5 bases; bases with no gene match: 6. Germline loops: CDR1 ENHRY, CDR2 SYGVKD. The chain's CDR3 is CAISTDRGQETQYF. The CDR3 bases are TGTGCCATCAGTACGGACAGGGGACAGGAGACCCAGTACTTC.

CDR3 in amino acids: CASSVSQGFQPQHF. Here the CDR3 DNA reads TGTGCCAGTAGCGTATCACAGGGGTTTCAGCCCCAGCATTTT. The rearrangement uses TRBV19 and TRBJ1-5, with 7 bases identical to TRBD1. Germline trimming cut 6 bases from V and 6 bases from J; bases unmatched to any gene: 8. Germline lookup yields CDR1 LNHDA and CDR2 SQIVND (reference sequence). The CDR3 covers 14 residues.

This rearrangement joins TRBV11-2 to TRBJ2-1, with D tentatively TRBD2 (6 bases). The CDR3 sequence is 12 residues long. Trimming left V 5 bases short and J 15 bases short, with 17 bases between. Per the germline V gene, CDR1 is SGHAT and CDR2 is FQNNGV. CDR3 amino acids: CASSPVTGVRFF. As DNA, the CDR3 is TGTGCCAGCAGCCCGGTAACGGGAGTACGGTTCTTC.

By frequency in the sample, this clone is large. This rearrangement joins TRBV29-1 to TRBJ2-7; TRBD1 matches 8 bases. The CDR3 has 14 amino acids. V gave up 6 bases and J gave up 2 bases; unmatched junction bases: 9. Germline values: CDR1 SQVTM, CDR2 ANQGSEA. The CDR3 DNA reads as TGCAGCGTGGCAGGGGGCGCAACTGCCTACGAGCAGTACTTC. It is translated as CSVAGGATAYEQYF.

The chain is built from TRBV5-1 and TRBJ2-7; 7 bases agree with TRBD2. The CDR3 is 15 amino acids. J was trimmed by 0 bases and V by 5 bases; bases with no gene match: 8. Germline V lookup: CDR1 SGHRS, CDR2 YFSETQ. The CDR3 DNA sequence: TGCGCCAGCAGTGTGGGACTACAGAGCTCCTACGAGCAGTACTTC. Residues: CASSVGLQSSYEQYF.

The CDR3, as DNA: TGCAGCGTTCGAACAGGGGGCGCGACTTTCTTT. Amino acids: CSVRTGGATFF. This rearrangement joins TRBV29-1 to TRBJ1-1; 9 bases are shared with TRBD1. Germline CDR1 and CDR2: SQVTM and ANQGSEA. The CDR3 sequence is 11 residues long. With V trimmed by 5 bases and J by 12 bases, 7 bases remained unmatched. The full variable domain, its missing parts supplied by reference TRBV29-1 and TRBJ1-1, is SAVISQKPSRDICQRGTSLTIQCQVDSQVTMMFWYRQQPGQSLTLIATANQGSEATYESGFVIDKFPISRPNLTFSTLTVSNMSPEDSSIYLCSVRTGGATFFGQGTRLTVV.

The chain employs TRBV11-2 and TRBJ2-1; 7 nucleotides line up with TRBD1. The V and J ends lost 0 bases and 4 bases, in that order; junction bases with no gene match: 6. The CDR3 has 16 residues. Per the germline V gene, CDR1 is SGHAT and CDR2 is FQNNGV. CDR3 amino acids: CASSLDRARGYNEQFF. The CDR3 DNA sequence: TGTGCCAGCAGCTTAGATAGGGCCAGGGGGTACAATGAGCAGTTCTTC. The full variable domain, completed using reference TRBV11-2 and TRBJ2-1, is EAGVAQSPRYKIIEKRQSVAFWCNPISGHATLYWYQQILGQGPKLLIQFQNNGVVDDSQLPKDRFSAERLKGVDSTLKIQPAKLEDSAVYLCASSLDRARGYNEQFFGPGTRLTVL.

This sequence joins TRBV27 and TRBJ2-7, with 8 nucleotides matching TRBD2. Germline CDR1 MNHEY, CDR2 SMNVEV (reference sequence). V lost 3 bases, J lost 6 bases, and 13 bases stayed unmatched. CDR3 size: 16 residues. The CDR3 here is CASSFGLGGASSEQYF. In nucleotides, the CDR3 is TGTGCCAGCAGTTTCGGCCTCGGGGGGGCCTCGAGCGAGCAGTACTTC.

The chain carries TRBV11-2 and TRBJ1-1, with unresolved D. V lost 1 base to trimming and J lost 12 bases, with 21 bases between them. The CDR3 runs to 15 residues. Germline V lookup: CDR1 SGHAT, CDR2 FQNNGV. Written as DNA, the CDR3 is TGTGCCAGCAGCTTAGGATTGGCGGCCGACCTGGAACCTTTCTTT. It specifies CASSLGLAADLEPFF.

This CDR3 is CATSDWGTSPRGSDTQYF. For the CDR3, the DNA is TGTGCCACCAGTGATTGGGGAACTAGCCCGAGGGGATCAGATACGCAGTATTTT. This chain connects TRBV24-1 to TRBJ2-3; possible D gene TRBD2, 6 bases. Germline CDR1 is KGHDR and CDR2 is SFDVKD. Trimming removed 2 bases at V and 4 bases at J, with 21 bases between. CDR3 size: 18 residues.

V gene TRBV25-1 combines with J gene TRBJ1-2; D might be TRBD1 (5 bases). Germline CDR1 MGHDK, CDR2 SYGVNS. Trimming shortened V by 3 bases and J by 4 bases, and 12 bases separated the two germline ends. The CDR3 is made up of 14 amino acids. The CDR3 sequence is CASSEGGRLYGYTF. As DNA, the CDR3 is TGTGCCAGCAGTGAGGGGGGACGACTCTATGGCTACACCTTC.

The chain couples TRBV6-2 or TRBV6-3 to TRBJ2-7, with 9 bases that match TRBD2. Germline lookup yields CDR1 MNHEY and CDR2 SVGEGT. V lost 5 bases and J lost 3; bases outside the gene matches: 8. The CDR3 is made up of 15 amino acids. The CDR3 region is CASSQWTSADYEQYF. The DNA for the CDR3 is TGTGCCAGCAGTCAATGGACTAGCGCGGACTACGAGCAGTACTTC.

There are a few counts of this clone. The chain's CDR3 is CASSLATPYEQYF. CDR3 in DNA: TGTGCCAGCAGTTTGGCCACCCCCTACGAGCAGTACTTC. This chain uses TRBV28 with TRBJ2-7; D gene unclear. Germline CDR1 MDHEN, CDR2 SYDVKM. V lost 3 bases to trimming and J lost 2 bases, with 8 bases between them. There are 13 residues in the CDR3.

This sequence joins TRBV5-1 and TRBJ1-1; possibly TRBD1 for D (6 bases). Germline-derived CDR1 and CDR2 are SGHRS and YFSETQ. V shed 2 bases and J shed 3 bases, with 14 bases lying between them. CDR3 length equals 15 residues. In DNA form, the CDR3 reads TGCGCCAGCAGCTTTTTCGGAGGACAGCACACTGAAGCTTTCTTT. Translating gives CASSFFGGQHTEAFF.

The chain links TRBV5-4 to TRBJ2-1; tentatively, D is TRBD2 (6 bases). V was pared by 4 bases and J by 2 bases, with 16 bases between. This CDR3 spans 16 amino acids. In germline, CDR1 is SGHNT, CDR2 YYREEE (reference sequence). CDR3 in DNA: TGTGCCAGCAGCATAAGGACTACCTCCCCCTACAATGAGCAGTTCTTC. It specifies CASSIRTTSPYNEQFF. Looking up the rest from reference TRBV5-4 and TRBJ2-1 gives the full variable domain: ETGVTQSPTHLIKTRGQQVTLRCSSQSGHNTVSWYQQALGQGPQFIFQYYREEENGRGNFPPRFSGLQFPNYSSELNVNALELDDSALYLCASSIRTTSPYNEQFFGPGTRLTVL.

This rearrangement joins TRBV6-1 to TRBJ2-7; possibly TRBD2 for D (5 bases). Looked up from germline, CDR1 is MNHNS and CDR2 is SASEGT. The CDR3 is 16 residues long. V dropped 2 bases and J dropped 0 bases, with 14 bases sitting between them. The CDR3 is CASSEQLATSSYEQYF. The DNA of the CDR3 is TGTGCCAGCAGTGAACAGCTAGCTACGAGCTCCTACGAGCAGTACTTC.

The rearrangement joins TRBV6-5 to TRBJ1-2; 7 nucleotides match TRBD1. The junction had 9 bases not matched to a gene; V was cut back by 6 bases and J by 2 bases. CDR3 length: 15 amino acids. Germline-derived CDR1 and CDR2 are MNHEY and SVGAGI. The CDR3 loop is CASSPTGDSNYGYTF. The CDR3 nucleotides are TGTGCCAGCAGCCCCACAGGGGACAGCAACTATGGCTACACCTTC.

The chain uses TRBV30 and TRBJ2-1; 12 bases are a match to TRBD2. Germline V gene data show CDR1 as GTSNPN and CDR2 as SVGIG (reference sequence). The CDR3 has 15 amino acids. Unmatched junction bases numbered 4, after V lost 0 bases and J lost 7 bases. The CDR3 spells CAWSVRGTSGNEQFF. The CDR3 DNA reads TGTGCCTGGAGTGTACGGGGGACTAGCGGGAATGAGCAGTTCTTC.

V and J are TRBV4-2 and TRBJ2-2, with a possible D match to TRBD1 (5 bases). The germline V and J ends were trimmed by 3 bases and 13 bases, with 18 bases remaining between them. This CDR3 has 14 residues. Looked up from germline, CDR1 is LGHNA and CDR2 is YNFKEQ. This CDR3 is CASSQAPDTGGLFF. The CDR3 nucleotides are TGTGCCAGCAGCCAGGCCCCGGACACCGGTGGGCTGTTTTTT.

This chain uses TRBV2 with TRBJ2-3, with D possibly matching TRBD2 (5 bases). The germline V gene encodes CDR1 SNHLY and CDR2 FYNNEI. This CDR3 contains 15 residues. V was pared by 6 bases and J by 1 base, with 14 bases between. The CDR3 DNA reads TGTGCCAGCAGACTTGCGGAGGACGGCACAGATACGCAGTATTTT. Amino acid sequence: CASRLAEDGTDTQYF. Looking up the rest from reference TRBV2 and TRBJ2-3 gives the full variable domain: EPEVTQTPSHQVTQMGQEVILRCVPISNHLYFYWYRQILGQKVEFLVSFYNNEISEKSEIFDDQFSVERPDGSNFTLKIRSTKLEDSAMYFCASRLAEDGTDTQYFGPGTRLTVL.

The chain uses TRBV25-1 and TRBJ2-2; 9 positions agree with TRBD1. The CDR3 extends over 15 amino acids. CDR1 is MGHDK and CDR2 is SYGVNS in the germline V gene. Germline trimming cut 7 bases from V and 0 bases from J; bases unmatched to any gene: 3. CDR3 sequence (DNA): TGTGCCAGCACACAGGGGGCCGCGAACACCGGGGAGCTGTTTTTT. It encodes CASTQGAANTGELFF.

This chain uses TRBV9 with TRBJ2-5; TRBD1 matches at 7 bases. Germline CDR1 reads SGDLS; CDR2 reads YYNGEE. There are 15 residues in the CDR3. The trim removed 1 base at V and 5 bases at J, leaving 8 bases unmatched. CDR3 nucleotide sequence: TGTGCCAGCAGCGTAACAGGGGTTTGGGGGGAGACCCAGTACTTC. This gives the protein CASSVTGVWGETQYF.